Given below is one T cell receptor beta chain in context. Its antigen is as yet unknown. The sample comes from a study of T cells after yellow fever vaccination. Study details: Fractions of low cell number were prepared using SMART-Seq v4 Ultra Low Input. The study, taken as a whole, reports: A large majority of primary-vaccination clones showed up again after the booster (around 96% CD4, around 85% CD8). Abundant clonotypes from the bulk population could contaminate FACS-sorted repertoires.

Template switching by 5'RACE produced TCR cDNA, adding a universal primer site and UMIs. TCRdb passed the 5' RACE reads through MiXCR, listing each CDR3 protein once. The table includes fewer than 400,000 distinct CDR3 sequences, around 10% detected once. The sample consisted of CD4+ T cells sorted from PBMCs, taken 45 days after the yellow fever booster vaccination. This receptor was taken from a man younger than 35 who received the YFV17D yellow fever vaccine.

CDR3 protein: CASSRTSGEAGELFF. The CDR3 DNA reads TGCGCCAGCAGCCGGACTAGCGGGGAGGCCGGGGAGCTGTTTTTT. This chain joins TRBV4-3 and TRBJ2-2; 12 nucleotides agree with TRBD2. J was trimmed by 6 bases and V by 4 bases; bases with no gene match: 3. The CDR3 consists of 15 residues. CDR1 LGHNA and CDR2 YSLEER come from the germline V gene.